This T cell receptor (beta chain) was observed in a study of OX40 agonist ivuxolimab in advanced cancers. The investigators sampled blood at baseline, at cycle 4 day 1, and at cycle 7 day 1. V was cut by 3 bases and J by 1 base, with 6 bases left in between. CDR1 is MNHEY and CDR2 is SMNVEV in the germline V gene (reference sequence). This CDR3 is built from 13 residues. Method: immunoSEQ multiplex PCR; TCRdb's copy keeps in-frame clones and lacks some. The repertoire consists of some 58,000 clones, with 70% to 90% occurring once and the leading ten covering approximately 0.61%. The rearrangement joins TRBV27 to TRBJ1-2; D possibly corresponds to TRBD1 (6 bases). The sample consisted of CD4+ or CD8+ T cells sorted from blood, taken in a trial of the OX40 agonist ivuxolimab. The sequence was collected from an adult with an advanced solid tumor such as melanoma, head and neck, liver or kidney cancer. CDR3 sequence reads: CASSFRGNYGYTF. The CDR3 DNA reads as TGTGCCAGCAGTTTCAGGGGTAACTATGGCTACACCTTC.